This entry lists 16 T cell receptor beta chains sequenced from one sample in a study of T cell responses to AZD1222 COVID-19 vaccine. The method was immunoSEQ multiplex PCR; TCRdb's version includes in-frame clones alone and lacks a portion of them. The table has more than 80,000 clones, roughly 90% seen once. This specimen was peripheral blood, taken 28 days after the second AZD1222 dose. The receptors shown here come from an adult who received the AZD1222 COVID-19 vaccine.

This rearrangement joins TRBV6-5 to TRBJ2-7; 10 bases are shared with TRBD2. Germline V lookup: CDR1 MNHEY, CDR2 SVGAGI. V dropped 5 bases and J dropped 7; count of bases not matched to a gene: 5. The CDR3 length is 13 residues. CDR3 amino acids: CASSRTSGREQYF. The CDR3, as DNA: TGTGCCAGCAGTCGGACTAGCGGCCGGGAGCAGTACTTC.

This clone was detected only a few times. The chain combines TRBV4-1 with TRBJ2-7; TRBD2 aligns across 10 bases. From germline, CDR1 is MGHRA and CDR2 YSYEKL. V shed 0 bases, J shed 3 bases, and the junction held 2 bases outside the gene matches. The length of the CDR3 is 15 residues. The CDR3 sequence: CASSQDLAGVYEQYF. Here the CDR3 DNA reads TGCGCCAGCAGCCAAGATCTAGCGGGAGTCTACGAGCAGTACTTC.

A few counts support this clone. This sequence joins TRBV5-4 and TRBJ2-7; D possibly matches TRBD1 or TRBD2 (6 bases each). In germline, CDR1 is SGHNT, CDR2 YYREEE (reference sequence). The CDR3 length is 20 residues. V was shortened by 0 bases and J by 4 bases, with 29 bases between the two germline ends. CDR3 coding DNA: TGTGCCAGCAGCTTGGCCGGGGGCGCTGACCCCGGGACCCTCGGGTACGAGCAGTACTTC. Translating it yields CASSLAGGADPGTLGYEQYF.

The V gene is TRBV4-1, the J gene TRBJ2-7; tentative D call: TRBD2 (6 bases). In germline, CDR1 is MGHRA, CDR2 YSYEKL. CDR3 length: 15 amino acids. V was shortened by 1 base and J by 3 bases, with 13 bases between the two germline ends. CDR3 in amino acids: CASSQGLARNYEQYF. The CDR3 region has the DNA TGCGCCAGCAGCCAAGGGCTAGCGAGGAACTACGAGCAGTACTTC.

This chain links TRBV11-1 with TRBJ2-5, with D possibly called TRBD1 or TRBD2 (5 bases each). Germline values: CDR1 SGHAT, CDR2 FQDESV (reference sequence). This CDR3 is 13 amino acids long. V shed 5 bases and J shed 5 bases, with 12 bases lying between them. CDR3 DNA sequence: TGTGCCAGCAGCCCTTATTGGGGGGAGACCCAGTACTTC. This gives the protein CASSPYWGETQYF.

The chain carries TRBV7-9 and TRBJ2-3; a possible D gene is TRBD2 (6 bases). Germline V CDR1 and CDR2: SEHNR, FQNEAQ (reference sequence). The CDR3 extends over 17 amino acids. V lost 1 base and J 4 bases, leaving 18 bases between the germline ends. CDR3 loop: CASSLEFKGGNADTQYF. The CDR3 DNA reads TGTGCCAGCAGCTTAGAGTTTAAGGGAGGTAACGCAGATACGCAGTATTTT.

The chain carries TRBV10-1 and TRBJ2-7, with 9 bases lining up with TRBD1. Germline V lookup: CDR1 WNHNN, CDR2 SYGVQD (reference sequence). V trimming: 2 bases; J trimming: 5 bases; junction bases outside the gene matches: 7. This CDR3 region has 15 residues. CDR3 amino acids: CASSEGTGWTHEQYF. Here the CDR3 DNA reads TGCGCCAGCAGTGAGGGGACAGGGTGGACTCACGAGCAGTACTTC.

This rearrangement joins TRBV28 to TRBJ1-2; D uncertain. CDR3 size: 12 residues. Trimming cost V 4 bases and J 5 bases, with 8 bases left between them. Per germline, CDR1 MDHEN and CDR2 SYDVKM. CDR3 bases: TGTGCCAGCAGTTATTCCCTATATGGCTACACCTTC. The encoded protein is CASSYSLYGYTF.

The J gene is TRBJ1-1, the V gene TRBV6-2 or TRBV6-3; D is undetermined. The V gene's germline CDR1 is MNHEY and CDR2 SVGEGT. The CDR3 sequence is 16 residues long. V was pared by 2 bases and J by 5 bases, with 18 bases between. The DNA of the CDR3 is TGTGCCAGCAGTTACCATCCAGCTACGCTTTCAACTGAAGCTTTCTTT. This sequence encodes CASSYHPATLSTEAFF.

V usage is TRBV2 and J usage is TRBJ1-1, with D unclear. V was trimmed by 6 bases and J by 1 base, leaving 12 bases between them. Germline CDR1 SNHLY, CDR2 FYNNEI. The CDR3 loop spans 14 amino acids. The CDR3 region has the DNA TGTGCCAGCAGGGACCCCTCGGGGAACACTGAAGCTTTCTTT. Its protein product is CASRDPSGNTEAFF.

J is TRBJ2-1 and V is TRBV9, with a possible D match to TRBD2 (6 bases). Germline V gene lookup returns CDR1 SGDLS and CDR2 YYNGEE. The CDR3 covers 15 residues. V lost 4 bases and J lost 1, with 12 bases in between. The CDR3 reads CASSISGGSYNEQFF. The CDR3 coding sequence is TGTGCCAGCAGCATCAGTGGGGGGTCCTACAATGAGCAGTTCTTC.

This sequence joins TRBV20-1 and TRBJ2-7; D gene ambiguous. The CDR3 runs to 11 residues. Germline CDR1 DFQATT, CDR2 SNEGSKA (reference sequence). The germline V and J ends were trimmed by 6 bases and 4 bases, with 10 bases remaining between them. The CDR3 sequence: CSAPDAYEQYF. The CDR3 DNA follows: TGCAGTGCCCCGGACGCTTACGAGCAGTACTTC.

The chain uses TRBV18 and TRBJ1-1; D unclear. This CDR3 comprises 13 residues. Deletions cut 4 bases from V and 1 base from J, with 7 bases between. Germline CDR1 is KGHSH and CDR2 is LQKENI. The CDR3 region is CASSQGGNTEAFF. CDR3 sequence (DNA): TGTGCCAGCTCACAGGGCGGGAACACTGAAGCTTTCTTT.

The chain has TRBV13 and TRBJ2-3, with 8 bases lining up with TRBD2. The germline CDR1 and CDR2 sequences are PRHDT and FYEKMQ (reference sequence). The CDR3 runs 14 residues. Germline trimming cut 4 bases from V and 4 bases from J; bases unmatched to any gene: 4. CDR3 loop: CASSSGGGADTQYF. The CDR3 bases are TGTGCCAGCAGCTCCGGGGGGGGTGCAGATACGCAGTATTTT.

The chain recombines TRBV28 with TRBJ2-1; D call uncertain. Looked up from germline, CDR1 is MDHEN and CDR2 is SYDVKM. The CDR3 covers 11 residues. The V gene lost 5 bases and the J gene lost 8 bases, with 7 bases spanning the gap. The CDR3 here is CASSLSHEQFF. In nucleotides, the CDR3 is TGTGCCAGCAGTCTCAGCCATGAGCAGTTCTTC.

The V gene is TRBV7-9, the J gene TRBJ1-6; TRBD1 matches 9 bases. CDR3 length: 15 amino acids. V was pared by 2 bases and J by 10 bases, with 6 bases of the junction left unmatched. CDR1 and CDR2 (germline): SEHNR, FQNEAQ (reference sequence). The CDR3 nucleotides are TGTGCCAGCAGCTTAACAGGGGGCGCCAGGTCACCCCTCCACTTT. This codes for CASSLTGGARSPLHF.